This T cell receptor beta chain stems from a study of glioma-infiltrating T cells. Study-wide findings and caveats: Non-neoplastic patients had below-expected tissue-blood divergence, while all gliomas exceeded expectation.

CDR3 length: 14 amino acids. The germline V and J ends were trimmed by 6 bases and 7 bases, with 13 bases remaining between them. CDR1 is MNHNS and CDR2 is SASEGT in the germline V gene. TCR alpha and beta CDR3 regions were amplified from RNA using iRepertoire nested multiplex PCR. Tissue mRNA or PBMC total RNA, about 95-450 ng, went into one-step reverse transcription and amplification. TCRdb redid the calling of the multiplex PCR reads with MiXCR, one entry per CDR3 protein. The sample comprises approximately 190,000 distinct CDR3 sequences, over 30% of which are singletons, and 20% rests with the top ten. This clonotype has a count of ten or more. Its target is unknown.

The sequencing input was glioma tissue, nonneoplastic brain tissue, or PBMCs (not recorded which). The rearrangement uses TRBV6-1 and TRBJ1-6, with D tentatively TRBD1 (6 bases). The TCR originated in a human donor with low-grade glioma or glioblastoma, undergoing nonglioma brain surgery, or in good health (not recorded which). The CDR3 nucleotides read TGTGCCAGCAGGGGGGCCGCAAAAAATTCACCCCTCCACTTT. This gives the protein CASRGAAKNSPLHF.